This TCR beta chain was recorded in a study of identical twins. Broader study findings: Twins shared out-of-frame alpha sequences with excess low generation probability. Carriage of fewer insertions was seen in abundant cord blood beta clonotypes, whereas memory repertoires showed none. A partial confounding effect on zero-insertion analyses could come from invariant MAIT and iNKT cells.

The cDNA had a unique molecular identifier and a template-switch universal primer site. TCRdb reanalysed the 5' RACE reads using MiXCR and keeps one entry per CDR3 protein. The sample lists approximately 490,000 distinct CDR3 sequences; around 20% were seen once. This clonotype was observed a few times. What it binds is unknown. The CDR3 length is 14 residues. CDR1 is SQVTM and CDR2 is ANQGSEA in the germline V gene. V was shortened by 4 bases and J by 7 bases, with 20 bases between the two germline ends. The same specimen was also included in a second study, on yellow fever vaccine responses in identical twins.

The source is a woman aged 18-35 years in good health. The sequencing input was CD4+ T cells sorted from blood. This chain connects TRBV29-1 to TRBJ2-7, with D perhaps being TRBD1 or TRBD2 (6 bases each). The chain's CDR3 is CSVGGARQGPEQYF. DNA for the CDR3: TGCAGCGTTGGGGGGGCCCGCCAGGGCCCGGAGCAGTACTTC.